The present T cell receptor beta chain was sequenced within a study of blood T cell repertoires in COVID-19. Study-level background: Sites across the United States, Italy and Spain contributed samples from acute and convalescent COVID-19.

Per the authors' pipeline: Scientists estimated how many nucleated cells there were by amplifying reference gene primers. Some clones are missing from TCRdb's copy, which holds only in-frame ones; the method was immunoSEQ multiplex PCR. The V and J calls and clone size are taken from that table; D and trimming were inferred from the DNA. The sample lists approximately 200,000 clones, roughly nine tenths seen once, with approximately 3.5% in the top ten. Participants were aged roughly 18 to 90 years from around 25 US areas. Trimming took 2 bases from V and 8 from J; bases not matched to a gene: 14. The CDR3 has 16 amino acids. Per germline, CDR1 KGHSH and CDR2 LQKENI.

The sequenced material came from PBMCs or T cells enriched from blood (not recorded which). V gene TRBV18 combines with J gene TRBJ2-7; 8 bases match TRBD2. The receptor's source is a woman younger than 30 in a cohort exposed to, infected with or recovered from COVID-19 (not recorded which). The CDR3 region is CASSPTREGPTGKQYF. As DNA, the CDR3 is TGTGCCAGCTCACCAACCCGGGAGGGCCCTACAGGCAAGCAGTACTTC.